This entry concerns a single TCR beta chain. As yet, its antigen is unknown. One end of the junction fails to match germline, which may point to a read error. Germline CDR1 reads SGHTA; CDR2 reads FQGNSA. The CDR3 extends over 17 amino acids. These data come from a study of cytomegalovirus exposure and HLA in healthy donors. PCR employed 60 Vbeta and 13 Jbeta primers. Produced via immunoSEQ multiplex PCR; TCRdb's table is partial and in-frame only. The data contain about 110,000 clones, 65% to 85% of them singletons. Study results and caveats: The majority of CMV-associated TCR beta chains were reported as apparently HLA-restricted in a later analysis. With high specificity and sensitivity, the classifier reportedly diagnosed cytomegalovirus status.

Despite likely unrecorded immune exposures, the donors were nominally healthy at the time of sampling. The sequence came from a man in his fifties or sixties in good health and CMV-seronegative. The sample consisted of PBMCs. This sequence joins TRBV7-2 and TRBJ1-2, with 8 positions matching TRBD1. The CDR3: CASSLRDRPPADYGYTF. The CDR3 DNA follows: TGCGCCAGCAGCTTACGGGACAGGCCCCCGGCGGACTATGGCTACACCTTC.